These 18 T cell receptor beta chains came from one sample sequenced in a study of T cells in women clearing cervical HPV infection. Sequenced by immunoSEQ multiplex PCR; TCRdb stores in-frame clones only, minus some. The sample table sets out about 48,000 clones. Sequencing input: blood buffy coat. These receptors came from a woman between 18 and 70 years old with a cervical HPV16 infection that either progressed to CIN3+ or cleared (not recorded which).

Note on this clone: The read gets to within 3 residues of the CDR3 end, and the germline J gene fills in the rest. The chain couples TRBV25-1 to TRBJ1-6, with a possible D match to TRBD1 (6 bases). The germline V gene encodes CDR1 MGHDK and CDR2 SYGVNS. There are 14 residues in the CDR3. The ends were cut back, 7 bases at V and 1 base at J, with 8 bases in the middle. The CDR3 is CASKQGSYNSPLHF. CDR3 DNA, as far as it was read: TGTGCCAGCAAGCAGGGGTCCTATAATTCACCC.

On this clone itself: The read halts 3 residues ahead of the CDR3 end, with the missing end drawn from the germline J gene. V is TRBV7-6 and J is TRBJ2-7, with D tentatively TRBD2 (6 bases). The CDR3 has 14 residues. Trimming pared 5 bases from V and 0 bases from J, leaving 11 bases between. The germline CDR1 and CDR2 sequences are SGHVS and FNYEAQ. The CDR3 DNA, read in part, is TGTGCCAGCAGCCCCCGGGGGAGCTCCTACGAG. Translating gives CASSPRGSSYE. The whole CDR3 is CASSPRGSSYEQYF.

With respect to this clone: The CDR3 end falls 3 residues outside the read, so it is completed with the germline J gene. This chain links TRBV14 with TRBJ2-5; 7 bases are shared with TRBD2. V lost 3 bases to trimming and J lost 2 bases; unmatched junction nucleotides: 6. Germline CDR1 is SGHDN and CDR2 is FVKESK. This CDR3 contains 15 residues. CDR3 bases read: TGTGCCAGCAGCCAGGGACTACTGATTCAAGAGACC. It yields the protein CASSQGLLIQET. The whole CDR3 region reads CASSQGLLIQETQYF.

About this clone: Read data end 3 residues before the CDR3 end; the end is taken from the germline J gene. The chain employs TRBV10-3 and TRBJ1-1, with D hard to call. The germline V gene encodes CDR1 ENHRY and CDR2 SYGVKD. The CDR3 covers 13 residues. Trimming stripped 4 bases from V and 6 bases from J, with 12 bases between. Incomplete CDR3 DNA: TGTGCCATCAGTGGAGACGCGGGCCCTGAA. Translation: CAISGDAGPE. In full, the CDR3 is CAISGDAGPEAFF.

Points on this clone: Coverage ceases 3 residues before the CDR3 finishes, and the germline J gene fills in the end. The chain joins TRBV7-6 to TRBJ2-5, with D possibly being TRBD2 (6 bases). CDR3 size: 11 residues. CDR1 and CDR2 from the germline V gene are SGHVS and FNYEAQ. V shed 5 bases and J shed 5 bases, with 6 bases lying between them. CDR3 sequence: CASSRGETQYF. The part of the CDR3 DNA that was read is TGTGCCAGCAGCCGGGGGGAGACC.

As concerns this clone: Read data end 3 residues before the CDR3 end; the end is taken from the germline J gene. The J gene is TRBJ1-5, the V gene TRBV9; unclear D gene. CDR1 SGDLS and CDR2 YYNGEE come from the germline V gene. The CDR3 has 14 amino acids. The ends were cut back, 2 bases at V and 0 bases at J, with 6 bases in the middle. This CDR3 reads CASSVTDSNQPQHF. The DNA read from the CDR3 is TGTGCCAGCAGCGTTACAGATAGCAATCAGCCC.

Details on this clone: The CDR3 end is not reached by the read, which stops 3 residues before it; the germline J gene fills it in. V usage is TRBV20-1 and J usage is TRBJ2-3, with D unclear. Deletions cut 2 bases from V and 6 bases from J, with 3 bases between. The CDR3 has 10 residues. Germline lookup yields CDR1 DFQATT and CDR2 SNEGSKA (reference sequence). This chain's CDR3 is CSARQDTQYF. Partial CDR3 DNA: TGCAGTGCTAGACAGGATACG.

The CDR3 spells CASSLARRVYGYTF. Incomplete CDR3 DNA: TGTGCCAGCAGTTTAGCGCGCAGGGTTTATGGC. This chain connects TRBV12-3 or TRBV12-4 to TRBJ1-2; D perhaps matches TRBD1 (5 bases). The CDR3 end is not reached by the read, which stops 3 residues before it; the germline J gene fills it in. V lost 0 bases and J 5 bases, leaving 10 bases between the germline ends. The CDR3 extends over 14 amino acids.

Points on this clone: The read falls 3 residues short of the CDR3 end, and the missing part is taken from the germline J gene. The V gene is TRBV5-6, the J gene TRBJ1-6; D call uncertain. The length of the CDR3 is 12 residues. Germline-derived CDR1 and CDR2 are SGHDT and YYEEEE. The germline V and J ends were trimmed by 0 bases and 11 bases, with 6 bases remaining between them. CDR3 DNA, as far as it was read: TGTGCCAGCAGCTTGGACTTCACACCC. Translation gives CASSLDFTP. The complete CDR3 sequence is CASSLDFTPLHF.

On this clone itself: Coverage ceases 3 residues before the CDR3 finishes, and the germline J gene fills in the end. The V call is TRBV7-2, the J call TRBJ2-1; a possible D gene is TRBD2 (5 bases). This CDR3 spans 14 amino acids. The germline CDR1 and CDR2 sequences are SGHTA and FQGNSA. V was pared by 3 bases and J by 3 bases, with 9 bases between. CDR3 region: CASSFYRGYNEQFF. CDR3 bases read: TGTGCCAGCAGCTTTTATCGGGGCTACAATGAG.

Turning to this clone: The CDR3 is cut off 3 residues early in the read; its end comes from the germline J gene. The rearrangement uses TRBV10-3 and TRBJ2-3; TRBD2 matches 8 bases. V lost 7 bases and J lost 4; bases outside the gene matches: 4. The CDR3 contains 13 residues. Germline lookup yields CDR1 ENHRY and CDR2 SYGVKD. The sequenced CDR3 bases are TGTGCCATCAACCGGGGGGGTTCAGATACG. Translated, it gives CAINRGGSDT. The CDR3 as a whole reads CAINRGGSDTQYF.

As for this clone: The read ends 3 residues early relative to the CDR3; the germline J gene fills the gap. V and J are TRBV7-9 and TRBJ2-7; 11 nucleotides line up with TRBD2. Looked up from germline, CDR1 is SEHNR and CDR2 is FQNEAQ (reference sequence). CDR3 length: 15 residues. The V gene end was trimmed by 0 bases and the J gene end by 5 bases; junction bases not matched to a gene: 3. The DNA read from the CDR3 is TGTGCCAGCAGCTTAGCAGTAGCGGGAGGGGACGAG. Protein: CASSLAVAGGDE. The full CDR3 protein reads CASSLAVAGGDEQYF. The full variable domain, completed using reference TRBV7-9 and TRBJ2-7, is DTGVSQNPRHKITKRGQNVTFRCDPISEHNRLYWYRQTLGQGPEFLTYFQNEAQLEKSRLLSDRFSAERPKGSFSTLEIQRTEQGDSAMYLCASSLAVAGGDEQYFGPGTRLTVT.

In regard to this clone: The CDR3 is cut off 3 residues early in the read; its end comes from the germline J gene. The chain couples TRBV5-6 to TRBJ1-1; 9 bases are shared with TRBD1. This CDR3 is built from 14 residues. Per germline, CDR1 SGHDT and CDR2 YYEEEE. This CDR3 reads CASSYRGLALEAFF. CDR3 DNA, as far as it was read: TGTGCCAGCAGCTACAGGGGGCTAGCCCTAGAA.

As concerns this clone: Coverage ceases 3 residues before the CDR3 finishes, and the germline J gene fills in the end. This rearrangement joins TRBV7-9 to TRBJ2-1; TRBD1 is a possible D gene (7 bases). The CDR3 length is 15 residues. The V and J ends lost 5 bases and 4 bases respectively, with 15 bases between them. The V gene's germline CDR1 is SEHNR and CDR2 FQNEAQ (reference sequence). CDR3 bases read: TGTGCCAGCAGCCCCCCCCAGGGGGGATACAATGAG. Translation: CASSPPQGGYNE. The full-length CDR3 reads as CASSPPQGGYNEQFF.

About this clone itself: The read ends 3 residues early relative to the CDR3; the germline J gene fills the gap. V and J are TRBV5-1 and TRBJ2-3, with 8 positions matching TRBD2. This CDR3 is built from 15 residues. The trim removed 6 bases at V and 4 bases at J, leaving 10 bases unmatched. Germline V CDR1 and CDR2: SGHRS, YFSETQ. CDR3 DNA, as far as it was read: TGCGCCAGCACTTGGGGCAGCGGGGGCGCAGATACG. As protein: CASTWGSGGADT. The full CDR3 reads CASTWGSGGADTQYF. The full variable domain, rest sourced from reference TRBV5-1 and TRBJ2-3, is KAGVTQTPRYLIKTRGQQVTLSCSPISGHRSVSWYQQTPGQGLQFLFEYFSETQRNKGNFPGRFSGRQFSNSRSEMNVSTLELGDSALYLCASTWGSGGADTQYFGPGTRLTVL.

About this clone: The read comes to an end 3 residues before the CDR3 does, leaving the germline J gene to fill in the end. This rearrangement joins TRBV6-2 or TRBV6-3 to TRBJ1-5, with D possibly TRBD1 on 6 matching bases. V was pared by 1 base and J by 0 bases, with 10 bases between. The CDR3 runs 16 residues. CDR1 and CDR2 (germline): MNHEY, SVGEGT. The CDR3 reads CASSYWSGDSNQPQHF. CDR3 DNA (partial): TGTGCCAGCAGTTACTGGTCAGGGGATAGCAATCAGCCC.

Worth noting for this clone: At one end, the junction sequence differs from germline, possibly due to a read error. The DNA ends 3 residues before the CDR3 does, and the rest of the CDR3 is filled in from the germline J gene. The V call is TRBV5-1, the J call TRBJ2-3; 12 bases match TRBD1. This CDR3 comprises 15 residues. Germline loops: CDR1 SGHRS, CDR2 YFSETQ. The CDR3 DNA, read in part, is TGCGCCAGCAGATTGGGGACAGGGGGCACTTATACG. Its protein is CASRLGTGGTYT. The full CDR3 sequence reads CASRLGTGGTYTQYF.

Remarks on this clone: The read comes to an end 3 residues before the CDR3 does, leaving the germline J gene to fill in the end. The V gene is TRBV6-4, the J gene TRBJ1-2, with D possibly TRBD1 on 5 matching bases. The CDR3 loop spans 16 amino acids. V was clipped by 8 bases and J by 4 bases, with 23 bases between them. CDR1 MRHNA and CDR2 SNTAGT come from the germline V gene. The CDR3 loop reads CASSNSPYDSAYGYTF. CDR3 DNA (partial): TGTGCCAGCTCAAACTCACCCTACGACAGCGCCTATGGC.